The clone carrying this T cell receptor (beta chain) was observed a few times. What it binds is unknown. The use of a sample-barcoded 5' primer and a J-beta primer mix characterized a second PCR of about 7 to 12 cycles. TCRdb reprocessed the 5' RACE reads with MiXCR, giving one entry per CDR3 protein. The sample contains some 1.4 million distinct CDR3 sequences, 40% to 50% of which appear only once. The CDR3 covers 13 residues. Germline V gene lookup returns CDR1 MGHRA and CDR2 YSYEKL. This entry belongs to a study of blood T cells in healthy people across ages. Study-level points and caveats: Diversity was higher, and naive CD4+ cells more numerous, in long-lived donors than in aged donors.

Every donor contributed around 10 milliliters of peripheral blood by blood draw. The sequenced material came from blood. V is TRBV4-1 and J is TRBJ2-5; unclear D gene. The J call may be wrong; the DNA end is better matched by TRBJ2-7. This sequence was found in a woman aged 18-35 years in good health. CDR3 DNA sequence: TGCGCCAGCAGCCAAGGGAACATGGACGAGCAGTACTTC. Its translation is CASSQGNMDEQYF.